Detailed here is one T cell receptor (beta chain). What it binds is not known. The time point: newly diagnosed GD, antithyroid drugs for less than 3 months. There was RNA extracted from PBMCs, and the TCR library was made from it. This CDR3 region has 15 residues. The junction had 10 bases not matched to a gene; V was cut back by 5 bases and J by 7 bases. Germline loops: CDR1 SGHTA, CDR2 FQGTGA. This sample is drawn from a study of regulatory T cells in long-lasting Graves disease. The wider study: Antithyroid drugs had been taken under 3 months by newly diagnosed Graves' patients.

Construction of the TCR beta libraries employed iRepertoire HTBI primers in conjunction with Arm-PCR of CDR3 regions. TCRdb reanalysed the multiplex PCR reads using MiXCR and keeps one entry per CDR3 protein. The repertoire includes 440,000 or so distinct CDR3 sequences, about 15% of them detected once, and roughly 17% sits in the top ten. Study conclusions and caveats: Lower TCR diversity characterized persistent Graves' patients relative to newly diagnosed patients.

The sample was also linked to a second study, of T cells in Graves' hyperthyroidism and ophthalmopathy. From that report: Patients with uncontrolled infections, other autoimmune diseases, pregnancy or lactation were excluded.

The sample in question was peripheral blood mononuclear cells (PBMCs), obtained at new diagnosis, from a patient treated with antithyroid drugs. This clonotype originated in a woman aged 30 to 39 with Graves disease. The chain carries TRBV7-3 and TRBJ2-3, with 9 bases fitting TRBD2. The CDR3 DNA reads as TGTGCCAGCAGCCAGACTAGCGGCCCACTTAATACGCAGTATTTT. As protein: CASSQTSGPLNTQYF.